The 7 T cell receptor beta chains reported below all come from one sample, sequenced in a study of CD8 T cells in ankylosing spondylitis. Notes on the study in general: Ankylosing spondylitis blood seemed to carry a telltale TCR beta motif made of several highly homologous variants.

TCRdb recomputed calls from the 5' RACE reads with MiXCR, one row per CDR3 protein. The data contain around 770,000 distinct CDR3 sequences, roughly 19% of them singletons. Their antigens remain unidentified. What was sequenced was blood, either unsorted or a sorted T cell fraction (not recorded which). The source of these receptors is a male donor with ankylosing spondylitis.

Many counts were recorded for this clonotype. This chain joins TRBV4-2 and TRBJ2-7; 9 bases align to TRBD2. The germline CDR1 and CDR2 sequences are LGHNA and YNFKEQ. The junction had 12 bases not matched to a gene; V was cut back by 0 bases and J by 6 bases. CDR3 size: 17 residues. CDR3: CASSQDLGSSGVGEQYF. The CDR3 DNA reads TGTGCCAGCAGCCAAGATCTTGGGTCTAGCGGGGTGGGCGAGCAGTACTTC.

The V and J genes are TRBV12-3 or TRBV12-4 and TRBJ2-2; 8 bases fit TRBD1. Trimming took 5 bases from V and 0 from J; bases not matched to a gene: 11. This CDR3 is 18 amino acids long. In DNA form, the CDR3 reads TGTGCCAGCAGTCCCCTTTATTCGGACAGGGCGAACACCGGGGAGCTGTTTTTT. This sequence encodes CASSPLYSDRANTGELFF.

In this sample, this clonotype turned up a few times. The chain carries TRBV12-3 or TRBV12-4 and TRBJ2-7; D is possibly TRBD1 (6 bases). This CDR3 comprises 14 residues. The V and J ends lost 4 bases and 3 bases respectively, with 13 bases between them. CDR3 protein: CASSSPGTHYEQYF. CDR3 coding DNA: TGTGCCAGCAGTTCCCCCGGGACACACTACGAGCAGTACTTC.

J is TRBJ2-1 and V is TRBV7-9, with D possibly TRBD1 on 5 matching bases. Germline V gene sequence: CDR1 SEHNR, CDR2 FQNEAQ (reference sequence). The CDR3 runs 14 residues. V dropped 5 bases and J dropped 8 bases, with 16 bases sitting between them. CDR3 DNA sequence: TGTGCCAGCAGCCCCAGGCTACAGGTCGATGAGCAGTTCTTC. Its translation: CASSPRLQVDEQFF.

This clonotype was counted between two and nine times. CDR3 amino acids: CASSGGLLSHEEAFF. The CDR3, as DNA: TGTGCCAGCAGTGGGGGCCTCCTCTCACATGAGGAAGCTTTCTTT. The chain has TRBV12-3 or TRBV12-4 and TRBJ1-1; possible D gene TRBD1, 6 bases. V dropped 5 bases and J dropped 8 bases, with 21 bases sitting between them. The CDR3 consists of 15 residues.

The V call is TRBV7-2, the J call TRBJ2-7; TRBD1 matches 7 bases. The CDR3 runs to 14 residues. Germline-derived CDR1 and CDR2 are SGHTA and FQGNSA. The trim removed 1 base at V and 12 bases at J, leaving 12 bases unmatched. The CDR3 region has the DNA TGTGCCAGCAGCTTAGATGTTTGGCAGGGGGTTAGGTACTTC. Translating gives CASSLDVWQGVRYF.

This clonotype has just a few counts. The J gene is TRBJ2-2, the V gene TRBV11-2, with D unresolved. Germline loops: CDR1 SGHAT, CDR2 FQNNGV. Trimming took 5 bases from V and 9 from J, leaving 13 bases between them. The CDR3 has 13 amino acids. CDR3 sequence (DNA): TGTGCCAGCAGCGACGATGGGAACAGGGAGCTGTTTTTT. Translation gives CASSDDGNRELFF.